The 14 T cell receptor beta chains below come from one sample, sequenced in a study of cytomegalovirus exposure and HLA in healthy donors. In the PCR, 60 Vbeta and 13 Jbeta primers were used. The repertoire was sequenced with immunoSEQ multiplex PCR; TCRdb's copy has only in-frame clones and lacks some. The sample records some 140,000 clones, just under 80% being singletons. Material for sequencing was PBMCs. The origin of the receptors is a woman younger than 35 in good health and CMV-seronegative.

As DNA, the CDR3 is TGTGCCAGCAGCGTCGGGTTCAATGATATCTTTAACTATGGCTACACCTTC. Encoded protein: CASSVGFNDIFNYGYTF. The chain joins TRBV9 to TRBJ1-2; D not certain. Germline-derived CDR1 and CDR2 are SGDLS and YYNGEE. This CDR3 region has 17 residues. V gave up 2 bases and J gave up 1 base, with 18 bases separating them.

The chain combines TRBV29-1 with TRBJ1-1; 8 bases fit TRBD1. The CDR3 runs 14 residues. J gave up 3 bases and V 3 bases, and 6 bases lay outside the gene matches. The germline V gene encodes CDR1 SQVTM and CDR2 ANQGSEA. Written as DNA, the CDR3 is TGCAGCGTTGAGAAGACAGGGGCGGACACTGAAGCTTTCTTT. Amino acid sequence: CSVEKTGADTEAFF. The whole variable domain, filled in from reference TRBV29-1 and TRBJ1-1, reads SAVISQKPSRDICQRGTSLTIQCQVDSQVTMMFWYRQQPGQSLTLIATANQGSEATYESGFVIDKFPISRPNLTFSTLTVSNMSPEDSSIYLCSVEKTGADTEAFFGQGTRLTVV.

The V and J genes are TRBV7-9 and TRBJ2-3; D is ambiguous. V shed 2 bases and J shed 6 bases, with 6 bases lying between them. The CDR3 totals 12 residues. Germline V gives CDR1 SEHNR, CDR2 FQNEAQ (reference sequence). This CDR3 reads CASSLPTDTQYF. In DNA form, the CDR3 reads TGTGCCAGCAGCTTACCGACTGATACGCAGTATTTT.

The chain uses TRBV6-4 and TRBJ1-1; TRBD1 might be the D (6 bases). The ends were cut back, 6 bases at V and 4 bases at J, with 12 bases in the middle. Germline V gene sequence: CDR1 MRHNA, CDR2 SNTAGT. The CDR3 has 13 residues. CDR3 nucleotide sequence: TGTGCCAGCAGGGGGGCAGTGGGCACTGAAGCTTTCTTT. Protein sequence: CASRGAVGTEAFF.

The J gene is TRBJ1-2, the V gene TRBV6-4; TRBD1 matches at 8 bases. This CDR3 contains 13 residues. Germline-derived CDR1 and CDR2 are MRHNA and SNTAGT. V lost 3 bases and J lost 6; bases outside the gene matches: 3. The CDR3, as DNA: TGTGCCAGCAGTGAAGACAGGGGAAATGGCTACACCTTC. Protein: CASSEDRGNGYTF.

This rearrangement joins TRBV5-1 to TRBJ1-2; tentatively, D is TRBD1 (5 bases). The CDR3 loop spans 13 amino acids. The V gene lost 3 bases and the J gene lost 8 bases, with 14 bases spanning the gap. Germline CDR1 and CDR2: SGHRS and YFSETQ. Written as DNA, the CDR3 is TGCGCCAGCAGCTCTTCGACAGCGCGGGGCTACACCTTC. Its translation is CASSSSTARGYTF.

This chain links TRBV10-3 with TRBJ1-4, with D perhaps TRBD1 (5 bases). This CDR3 is 14 amino acids long. CDR1 and CDR2 from the germline V gene are ENHRY and SYGVKD. V was cut by 6 bases and J by 8 bases, with 16 bases left in between. CDR3 nucleotide sequence: TGTGCCATCAGCGCCACGGGGGGAAGGGAAAAACTGTTTTTT. This sequence encodes CAISATGGREKLFF.

V usage is TRBV30 and J usage is TRBJ1-2; 9 bases are a match to TRBD1. Germline CDR1 GTSNPN, CDR2 SVGIG (reference sequence). The CDR3 spans 15 residues. Losses at the gene ends were 4 bases for V and 4 bases for J; bases not matched to a gene: 10. CDR3 DNA: TGTGCCTGGACAAGGCTCAGGGACAGGGCCTATGGCTACACCTTC. Residues: CAWTRLRDRAYGYTF.

The chain has TRBV18 and TRBJ2-5, with a possible D match to TRBD1 (6 bases). The J call may be wrong; the DNA end is better matched by TRBJ2-7. The length of the CDR3 is 14 residues. The germline V gene has CDR1 KGHSH and CDR2 LQKENI. The CDR3 is CASSPGQRLYEQYF. The CDR3 region has the DNA TGTGCCAGCTCACCCGGACAGAGACTCTACGAGCAGTACTTC.

The chain carries TRBV13 and TRBJ2-7; D possibly corresponds to TRBD1 (6 bases). Trimming stripped 2 bases from V and 2 bases from J, with 13 bases between. CDR3 length equals 15 residues. Germline CDR1 reads PRHDT; CDR2 reads FYEKMQ (reference sequence). The CDR3 DNA is TGTGCCAGCAGCTTATTTATGGACAGACCCTACGAGCAGTACTTC. This gives the protein CASSLFMDRPYEQYF.

This chain links TRBV7-9 with TRBJ2-3; 7 bases align to TRBD2. The length of the CDR3 is 15 residues. The junction had 7 bases not matched to a gene; V was cut back by 6 bases and J by 1 base. Germline CDR1 reads SEHNR; CDR2 reads FQNEAQ (reference sequence). The CDR3 DNA follows: TGTGCCAGCAGGCTCTCTGCGGGGGGCACAGATACGCAGTATTTT. Protein: CASRLSAGGTDTQYF.

The chain links TRBV4-1 to TRBJ2-7, with 10 nucleotides matching TRBD2. V was pared by 3 bases and J by 0 bases, with 14 bases of the junction left unmatched. Germline V gene sequence: CDR1 MGHRA, CDR2 YSYEKL. The CDR3 sequence is 19 residues long. CDR3 in amino acids: CASSHHPSGRAEISYEQYF. The CDR3 DNA follows: TGCGCCAGCAGCCACCATCCCAGCGGGAGGGCCGAGATCTCCTACGAGCAGTACTTC.

Only a few counts were recorded for this clone. The rearrangement joins TRBV4-1 to TRBJ2-2, with TRBD2 matching 9 bases. The CDR3 length is 20 residues. Germline trimming cut 0 bases from V and 4 bases from J; bases unmatched to any gene: 15. CDR1 and CDR2 from the germline V gene are MGHRA and YSYEKL. This CDR3 reads CASSQESGLAPWVITGELFF. For the CDR3, the DNA is TGCGCCAGCAGCCAAGAAAGCGGACTAGCGCCTTGGGTAATCACCGGGGAGCTGTTTTTT.

V gene TRBV2 combines with J gene TRBJ1-2; TRBD1 matches 7 bases. Germline V gene sequence: CDR1 SNHLY, CDR2 FYNNEI. CDR3 length: 13 residues. Trimming took 8 bases from V and 7 from J; bases not matched to a gene: 10. The CDR3 DNA is TGTGCCAGCGGGGCACAGGGGACCGTTGGCTACACCTTC. It encodes CASGAQGTVGYTF.